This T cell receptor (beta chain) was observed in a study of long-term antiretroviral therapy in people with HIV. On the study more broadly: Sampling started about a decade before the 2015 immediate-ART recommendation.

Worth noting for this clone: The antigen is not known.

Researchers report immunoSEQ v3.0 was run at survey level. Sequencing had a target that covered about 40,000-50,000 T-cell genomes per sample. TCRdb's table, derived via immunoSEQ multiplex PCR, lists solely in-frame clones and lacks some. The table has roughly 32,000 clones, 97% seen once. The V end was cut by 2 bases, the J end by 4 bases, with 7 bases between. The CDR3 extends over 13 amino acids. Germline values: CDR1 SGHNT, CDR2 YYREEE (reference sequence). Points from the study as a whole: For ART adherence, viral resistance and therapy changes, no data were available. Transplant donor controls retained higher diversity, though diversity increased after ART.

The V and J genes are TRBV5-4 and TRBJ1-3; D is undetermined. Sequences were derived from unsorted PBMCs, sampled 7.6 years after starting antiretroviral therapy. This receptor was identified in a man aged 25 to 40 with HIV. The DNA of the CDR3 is TGTGCCAGCAGCTTTCGAGGAGGAAACACCATATATTTT. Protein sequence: CASSFRGGNTIYF.